The 32 T cell receptor beta chains below come from one sample, sequenced in a study of blood T cells in healthy people across ages (dated by TCRdb to about 2015). Libraries came from 5' RACE. Instrument used: Illumina HiSeq 2500. A second PCR of roughly 6 to 12 cycles was performed with a sample-barcoded 5' primer and a J-beta primer mix. TCRdb applied fastp at Q25 and MiXCR to the public reads, then kept only in-frame beta chains. Each entry merges the rows of one CDR3 protein and shows their most common DNA and genes. The table for this sample lists fewer than 900,000 distinct CDR3 sequences; 35% to 45% of them were counted only once. The top ten constitute 20% to 25% of the sample. The sequencing input was blood. These receptors originate from a woman aged 60-75 years in good health.

The chain combines TRBV7-3 with TRBJ1-6, with D unclear. Germline loops: CDR1 SGHTA, CDR2 FQGTGA. The V and J ends lost 0 bases and 11 bases respectively, with 8 bases between them. There are 13 residues in the CDR3. CDR3 sequence: CASSLTLVTPLHF. CDR3 DNA sequence: TGTGCCAGCAGCTTAACGCTCGTGACACCCCTCCACTTT.

This clonotype has a handful of counts. The V gene is TRBV20-1, the J gene TRBJ2-5; 7 nucleotides line up with TRBD2. J was trimmed by 5 bases and V by 5 bases; bases with no gene match: 5. CDR3 size: 12 residues. CDR1 is DFQATT and CDR2 is SNEGSKA in the germline V gene (reference sequence). The CDR3 region is CSAYGGGETQYF. CDR3 coding DNA: TGCAGTGCTTACGGCGGGGGTGAGACCCAGTACTTC.

V gene TRBV5-1 combines with J gene TRBJ2-7; TRBD1 agrees at 8 bases. Trimming took 4 bases from V and 6 from J; bases not matched to a gene: 6. Germline CDR1 is SGHRS and CDR2 is YFSETQ. The CDR3 consists of 13 residues. The CDR3 DNA sequence: TGCGCCAGCAGCCCGGACAGGGCGGGCGAGCAGTACTTC. This sequence encodes CASSPDRAGEQYF.

This clonotype turned up a few times. This chain uses TRBV9 with TRBJ2-1; possible D gene TRBD1, 6 bases. Deletions cut 4 bases from V and 4 bases from J, with 15 bases between. In germline, CDR1 is SGDLS, CDR2 YYNGEE. The CDR3 runs to 15 residues. The CDR3: CASSPLARGYNEQFF. DNA for the CDR3: TGTGCCAGCAGCCCCCTCGCCAGGGGTTACAATGAGCAGTTCTTC. Drawing the rest from reference TRBV9 and TRBJ2-1, the complete variable domain is DSGVTQTPKHLITATGQRVTLRCSPRSGDLSVYWYQQSLDQGLQFLIQYYNGEERAKGNILERFSAQQFPDLHSELNLSSLELGDSALYFCASSPLARGYNEQFFGPGTRLTVL.

Comment on this clonotype: At one end, the junction sequence differs from germline, possibly due to a read error. This rearrangement joins TRBV2 to TRBJ2-7; 8 nucleotides agree with TRBD2. The tail of the sequence fits TRBJ2-5 better, so the J call may be wrong. Germline V gene data show CDR1 as SNHLY and CDR2 as FYNNEI. CDR3 size: 16 residues. The DNA of the CDR3 is TGTGCCAACAGTGACCGGACTAGCAGGGTCCCTAAGACCCAGTACTTC. It codes for CANSDRTSRVPKTQYF.

The chain combines TRBV6-5 with TRBJ1-5; a possible D gene is TRBD1 (5 bases). V dropped 3 bases and J dropped 6 bases, with 15 bases sitting between them. This CDR3 has 15 residues. The V gene's germline CDR1 is MNHEY and CDR2 SVGAGI. In nucleotides, the CDR3 is TGTGCCAGCAGTTATTCTCGGTGGGGCGGTCAGCCCCAGCATTTT. Translating it yields CASSYSRWGGQPQHF.

The chain employs TRBV6-4 and TRBJ1-5; D call uncertain. With 3 bases removed from V and 2 bases from J, the gap between germline ends came to 11 bases. Germline assignment: CDR1 MRHNA and CDR2 SNTAGT. The CDR3 spans 15 residues. This chain's CDR3 is CASSEGFGGNQPQHF. CDR3 sequence (DNA): TGTGCCAGCAGTGAGGGTTTCGGGGGCAATCAGCCCCAGCATTTT.

A few counts support this clonotype. The chain joins TRBV5-1 to TRBJ2-3; 10 positions agree with TRBD2. After removal of 0 bases from V and 0 bases from J, the junction contained 4 bases not matched to a gene. Germline CDR1 reads SGHRS; CDR2 reads YFSETQ. This CDR3 is 17 amino acids long. CDR3 coding DNA: TGCGCCAGCAGCTTGGCCGGACTAGCGGTTAGCACAGATACGCAGTATTTT. As protein: CASSLAGLAVSTDTQYF.

There are a few counts of this clonotype. This chain links TRBV12-3 or TRBV12-4 with TRBJ1-2; D call uncertain. Trimming left V 7 bases short and J 7 bases short, with 10 bases between. The CDR3 loop spans 11 amino acids. CDR3 residues: CASNGVGGYTF. Here the CDR3 DNA reads TGTGCCAGCAACGGTGTTGGTGGCTACACCTTC.

This rearrangement joins TRBV25-1 to TRBJ1-1, with 8 positions matching TRBD1. There are 13 residues in the CDR3. V shed 7 bases, J shed 4 bases, and the junction held 5 bases outside the gene matches. Per germline, CDR1 MGHDK and CDR2 SYGVNS. The CDR3 nucleotides are TGTGCCAGCACCCAGGGGGCTGGCACTGAAGCTTTCTTT. It encodes CASTQGAGTEAFF.

The chain recombines TRBV7-8 with TRBJ1-6; D perhaps matches TRBD1 (6 bases). The CDR3 sequence is 14 residues long. Trimming shortened V by 4 bases and J by 10 bases, and 14 bases separated the two germline ends. CDR1 SGHVS and CDR2 FQNEAQ come from the germline V gene. DNA of the CDR3: TGTGCCAGCAGCTCTCAGGGGTTGGTGTCACCCCTCCACTTT. Its protein is CASSSQGLVSPLHF.

This clonotype occurred a few times. V is TRBV12-3 or TRBV12-4 and J is TRBJ2-1; D perhaps matches TRBD2 (5 bases). The J call may be incorrect, as the DNA end agrees better with TRBJ2-7. The CDR3 is 14 residues long. The chain's CDR3 is CASSLGGVYNEQYF. CDR3 coding DNA: TGTGCCAGCAGCCTAGGAGGCGTCTACAATGAGCAGTACTTC.

This chain uses TRBV7-2 with TRBJ1-2; TRBD1 might be the D (6 bases). The CDR3 totals 13 residues. Germline V lookup: CDR1 SGHTA, CDR2 FQGNSA. Deletions cut 7 bases from V and 6 bases from J, with 15 bases between. The CDR3 protein is CASTARGGDGYTF. CDR3 nucleotides: TGTGCCAGCACCGCCCGGGGGGGCGATGGCTACACCTTC.

This clonotype was counted a few times. V usage is TRBV7-6 and J usage is TRBJ2-7; D is possibly TRBD1 (6 bases). V lost 0 bases to trimming and J lost 4 bases, with 10 bases between them. The CDR3 is 14 amino acids. CDR1 is SGHVS, CDR2 FNYEAQ, per germline. The CDR3 DNA sequence: TGTGCCAGCAGCTTAGCTCGTCAGGGGTACGAGCAGTACTTC. Translated: CASSLARQGYEQYF.

This clonotype was found a few times. The V call is TRBV7-7, the J call TRBJ2-5; TRBD2 matches at 7 bases. Trimming cost V 5 bases and J 3 bases; bases outside gene matches: 9. The germline gives CDR1 SSHAT, CDR2 FNYEAQ (reference sequence). There are 15 residues in the CDR3. The CDR3 coding sequence is TGTGCCAGCAGCAGTCGGAGGCTAGCGGAAGAGACCCAGTACTTC. It translates to CASSSRRLAEETQYF.

The chain links TRBV20-1 to TRBJ2-1, with 10 bases matching TRBD2. V shed 6 bases, J shed 9 bases, and the junction held 14 bases outside the gene matches. Germline CDR1 and CDR2: DFQATT and SNEGSKA (reference sequence). The CDR3 has 15 residues. The CDR3 DNA follows: TGCAGTGCCTTTCCCGCTAGCGGGAGAATTGGTGAGCAGTTCTTC. Amino acid sequence: CSAFPASGRIGEQFF.

The rearrangement links TRBV2 to TRBJ1-2; no clear D gene. Trimming took 0 bases from V and 5 from J, leaving 13 bases between them. Germline CDR1 and CDR2: SNHLY and FYNNEI. This CDR3 is built from 15 residues. In DNA form, the CDR3 reads TGTGCCAGCAGTGAAGCGCGACGGCTAGCTTATGGCTACACCTTC. It codes for CASSEARRLAYGYTF.

The CDR3 loop reads CASSLWGDVEQYF. DNA for the CDR3: TGTGCCAGCAGCTTGTGGGGGGATGTCGAGCAGTACTTC. The V call is TRBV5-5, the J call TRBJ2-7; TRBD2 might be the D (6 bases). The CDR3 has 13 residues. Germline V gene data show CDR1 as SGHKS and CDR2 as YYEKEE (reference sequence). Trimming shortened V by 1 base and J by 6 bases, and 11 bases separated the two germline ends.

This clonotype was counted only a few times. This rearrangement joins TRBV12-3 or TRBV12-4 to TRBJ1-2, with a tentative D call TRBD1 (6 bases). The V end lost 0 bases, the J end lost 11 bases, and 10 bases lay between the germline ends. The CDR3 consists of 12 residues. The CDR3 DNA follows: TGTGCCAGCAGTTTAGCCCAGGGGAGTTACACCTTC. Translated, it gives CASSLAQGSYTF.

The table lists this clonotype with a few counts. The chain carries TRBV3-1 and TRBJ2-1; 12 nucleotides align to TRBD2. The CDR3 sequence is 17 residues long. Germline V gene lookup returns CDR1 LGHDT and CDR2 YNNKEL (reference sequence). V shed 2 bases and J 4 bases; nucleotides not matched to a gene: 6. CDR3: CASSQKGTSGFYNEQFF. The CDR3 DNA sequence: TGTGCCAGCAGCCAAAAAGGGACTAGCGGGTTTTACAATGAGCAGTTCTTC.

This rearrangement joins TRBV20-1 to TRBJ2-3; 9 nucleotides match TRBD2. Germline V gene lookup returns CDR1 DFQATT and CDR2 SNEGSKA (reference sequence). The CDR3 is 13 amino acids. The CDR3 bases are TGCGGTTCCGAACTAGCGGGTGTAGATACGCAGTATTTT. This translates into CGSELAGVDTQYF.

This clonotype was seen a few times. V gene TRBV4-3 combines with J gene TRBJ1-2; 9 nucleotides agree with TRBD1. Germline loops: CDR1 LGHNA, CDR2 YSLEER. Trimming at V came to 2 bases and at J to 4 bases, leaving 8 bases not matched to a gene. The CDR3 is 16 residues long. The CDR3 DNA is TGCGCCAGCAGCCAAAGTTTGACAGGGGGTCGCTATGGCTACACCTTC. Amino acids: CASSQSLTGGRYGYTF.

This sequence joins TRBV21-1 and TRBJ2-7; no check of the table's D call, TRBD2, against the DNA was made. TRBV21-1 is a known pseudogene. The CDR3 has 17 residues. The CDR3 DNA reads as TGTGCCAGCAGCACGCCGGGGCCTCAATTTAACTACTACGAGCAGTACTTC. Encoded protein: CASSTPGPQFNYYEQYF.

As concerns this clonotype: This clone may be a read error of a much larger clone one base away. The final CDR3 position lacks the conserved phenylalanine or tryptophan, pointing to a likely read error. The gene calls are TRBV5-1 and TRBJ2-1, with 14 nucleotides matching TRBD2. J lost 10 bases, V lost 5 bases, and 5 bases had no gene match. The CDR3 is 14 amino acids. Germline V gene data show CDR1 as SGHRS and CDR2 as YFSETQ. The CDR3 loop reads CASRGLAGEGEQFS. Here the CDR3 DNA reads TGCGCCAGCAGGGGACTAGCGGGGGAAGGAGAGCAGTTCTCC.

This chain links TRBV2 with TRBJ2-1; 15 bases line up with TRBD2. This CDR3 spans 19 amino acids. Unmatched junction bases numbered 7, after V lost 3 bases and J lost 1 base. Germline loops: CDR1 SNHLY, CDR2 FYNNEI. The CDR3 here is CASSEKGLAGGTSYNEQFF. The CDR3 DNA reads as TGTGCCAGCAGTGAGAAGGGACTAGCGGGAGGCACGTCCTACAATGAGCAGTTCTTC.

The J gene is TRBJ2-2, the V gene TRBV6-5; D is possibly TRBD1 (5 bases). Trimming cost V 6 bases and J 5 bases, with 16 bases left between them. Germline CDR1 is MNHEY and CDR2 is SVGAGI. The CDR3 length is 15 residues. The CDR3 coding sequence is TGTGCCAGCAGCCGCTGGGCAGGGTCTACCGGGGAGCTGTTTTTT. It encodes CASSRWAGSTGELFF.

This clonotype was recorded many times. Here the CDR3 reads CSVEPSGIRGSYNEQFF. The DNA of the CDR3 is TGCAGCGTTGAGCCTAGCGGGATTAGGGGCTCCTACAATGAGCAGTTCTTC. This chain joins TRBV29-1 and TRBJ2-1, with TRBD2 matching over 9 bases. This CDR3 comprises 17 residues. Germline V CDR1 and CDR2: SQVTM, ANQGSEA. Trimming took 3 bases from V and 0 from J; bases not matched to a gene: 9.

This clonotype was detected a few times. This chain uses TRBV6-5 with TRBJ2-7, with TRBD2 as a possible D gene (6 bases). V was cut by 6 bases and J by 2 bases, with 11 bases left in between. CDR3 length equals 13 residues. The germline gives CDR1 MNHEY, CDR2 SVGAGI. CDR3 nucleotides: TGTGCCAGCAGACCAGGAGGGCCCTACGAGCAGTACTTC. This encodes CASRPGGPYEQYF.

The chain has TRBV7-2 and TRBJ2-4; 7 positions agree with TRBD2. This CDR3 contains 15 residues. The ends lost 2 bases at V and 8 bases at J; junction bases unmatched: 9. Germline V gene data show CDR1 as SGHTA and CDR2 as FQGNSA. This CDR3 is CASSLYGGSRDIQYF. In DNA, the CDR3 is TGTGCCAGCAGCTTATATGGCGGGAGCCGGGACATTCAGTACTTC.

The chain links TRBV25-1 to TRBJ1-2; maybe TRBD1 (6 bases). This CDR3 region has 17 residues. From germline, CDR1 is MGHDK and CDR2 SYGVNS. Trimming took 2 bases from V and 8 from J, leaving 24 bases between them. The chain's CDR3 is CASSEIPVGGALSGYTF. DNA of the CDR3: TGTGCCAGCAGTGAAATCCCTGTTGGGGGCGCCCTGTCAGGCTACACCTTC.

The chain uses TRBV27 and TRBJ2-1; D gene ambiguous. Per germline, CDR1 MNHEY and CDR2 SMNVEV (reference sequence). This CDR3 spans 13 amino acids. Trimming stripped 0 bases from V and 7 bases from J, with 7 bases between. The CDR3 sequence: CASSLSGWNEQFF. In DNA, the CDR3 is TGTGCCAGCAGTTTATCGGGATGGAATGAGCAGTTCTTC.

In its sample, this clonotype was seen many times. The gene calls are TRBV29-1 and TRBJ2-5; unclear D gene. Germline V lookup: CDR1 SQVTM, CDR2 ANQGSEA. V shed 4 bases and J shed 1 base, with 7 bases lying between them. The CDR3 consists of 12 residues. The CDR3 nucleotides are TGCAGCGTTGCTCTTCCCCAAGAGACCCAGTACTTC. Amino acids: CSVALPQETQYF.